The next 3 T cell receptor beta chains were all read from a single sample in a study of shared clonotypes between healthy human individuals. Positive CCR7 selection of CD45RO-negative cells yielded the naive CD8 cells, and terminally differentiated effector memory CD45RA+ cells were excluded. Sequencing used immunoSEQ multiplex PCR; TCRdb keeps in-frame clones, though not all of them. The sample records about 2.2 million clones, about 92% being singletons. What was sequenced was naive CD8+ T cells from PBMCs. The origin of the receptors is a man aged 18 to 30 in good health. Some clones in this sample may be carry-over from other donors' samples.

V and J are TRBV19 and TRBJ1-1; a weak D match, TRBD1 (5 bases). Between the trimmed V and J ends, which lost 4 bases and 3 bases, there was a span of 12 bases. Germline CDR1 and CDR2: LNHDA and SQIVND (reference sequence). The length of the CDR3 is 14 residues. CDR3 protein: CASSTLQEDTEAFF. Here the CDR3 DNA reads TGTGCCAGTAGTACCCTACAGGAGGACACTGAAGCTTTCTTT.

The chain employs TRBV5-6 and TRBJ2-3; D remains ambiguous. Trimming pared 4 bases from V and 2 bases from J, leaving 5 bases between. This CDR3 has 12 amino acids. Germline CDR1 and CDR2: SGHDT and YYEEEE. CDR3 DNA sequence: TGTGCCAGCAGCACGTACACAGATACGCAGTATTTT. Its protein is CASSTYTDTQYF.

V is TRBV7-3 and J is TRBJ2-7, with TRBD1 matching 9 bases. The junction had 5 bases not matched to a gene; V was cut back by 3 bases and J by 5 bases. Germline V gene lookup returns CDR1 SGHTA and CDR2 FQGTGA. The CDR3 is 14 amino acids. The CDR3 reads CASSLTGGTDEQYF. CDR3 coding DNA: TGTGCCAGCAGCTTGACAGGGGGGACTGACGAGCAGTACTTC.